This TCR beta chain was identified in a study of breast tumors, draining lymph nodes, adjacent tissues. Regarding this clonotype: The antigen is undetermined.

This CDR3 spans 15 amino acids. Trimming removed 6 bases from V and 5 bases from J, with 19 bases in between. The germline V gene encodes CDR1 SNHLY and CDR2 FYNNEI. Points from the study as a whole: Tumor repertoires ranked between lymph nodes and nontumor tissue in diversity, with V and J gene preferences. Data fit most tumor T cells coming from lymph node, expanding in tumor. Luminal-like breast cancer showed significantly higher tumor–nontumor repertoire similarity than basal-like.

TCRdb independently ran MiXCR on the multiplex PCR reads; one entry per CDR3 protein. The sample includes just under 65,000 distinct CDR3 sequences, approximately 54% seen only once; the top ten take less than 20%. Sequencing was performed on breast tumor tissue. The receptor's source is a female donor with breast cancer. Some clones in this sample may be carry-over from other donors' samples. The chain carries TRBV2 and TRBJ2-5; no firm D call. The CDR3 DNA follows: TGTGCCAGCAGCAACAGTGATAACCCCGCGGAGACCCAGTACTTC. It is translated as CASSNSDNPAETQYF.